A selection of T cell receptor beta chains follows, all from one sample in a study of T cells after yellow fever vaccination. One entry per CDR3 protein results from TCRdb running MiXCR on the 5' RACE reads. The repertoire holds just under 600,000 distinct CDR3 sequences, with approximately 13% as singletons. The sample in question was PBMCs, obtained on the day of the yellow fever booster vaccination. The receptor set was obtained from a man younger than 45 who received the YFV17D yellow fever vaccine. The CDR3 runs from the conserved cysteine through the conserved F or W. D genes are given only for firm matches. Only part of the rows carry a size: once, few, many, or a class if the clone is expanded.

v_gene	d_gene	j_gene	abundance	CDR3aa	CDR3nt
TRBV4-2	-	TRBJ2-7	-	CASSQGGLYEQYF	TGTGCCAGCAGCCAAGGAGGCCTCTACGAGCAGTACTTC
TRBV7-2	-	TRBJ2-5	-	CASSLEAWKPQYF	TGTGCCAGCAGCTTAGAGGCTTGGAAGCCCCAGTACTTC
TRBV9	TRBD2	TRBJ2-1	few	CASSVGGLAGGSSYNEQFF	TGTGCCAGCAGCGTAGGAGGGCTAGCGGGAGGGTCCTCCTACAATGAGCAGTTCTTC
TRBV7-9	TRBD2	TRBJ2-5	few	CASSLKREAQETQYF	TGTGCCAGCAGCTTAAAGCGGGAGGCCCAAGAGACCCAGTACTTC
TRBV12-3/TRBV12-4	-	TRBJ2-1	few	CASGGGGVSYNEQFF	TGTGCCAGCGGAGGAGGAGGAGTCTCCTACAATGAGCAGTTCTTC
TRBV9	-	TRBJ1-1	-	CASSVAIQNTEAFF	TGTGCCAGCAGCGTAGCGATACAGAACACTGAAGCTTTCTTT
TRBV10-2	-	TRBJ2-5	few	CASSVHRETQYF	TGCGCCAGCAGTGTACATCGAGAGACCCAGTACTTC
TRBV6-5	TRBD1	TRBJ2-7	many	CASSPRTGYEQYF	TGTGCCAGCAGTCCAAGGACAGGTTACGAGCAGTACTTC
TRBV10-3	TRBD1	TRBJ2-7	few	CATVDRGKTNEQYF	TGTGCCACCGTGGACAGGGGGAAAACTAACGAGCAGTACTTC
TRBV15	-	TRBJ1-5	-	CATSRDTQPQHF	TGTGCCACCAGCAGAGATACGCAGCCCCAGCATTTT
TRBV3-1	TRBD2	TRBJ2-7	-	CASSRTSGKVDEQYF	TGTGCCAGCAGCCGGACTAGCGGGAAGGTAGACGAGCAGTACTTC
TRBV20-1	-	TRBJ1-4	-	CSAEWGEKLFF	TGCAGTGCCGAGTGGGGGGAAAAACTGTTTTTT
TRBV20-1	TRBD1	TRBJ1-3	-	CSARPGGSGNTIYF	TGCAGTGCTAGGCCAGGGGGCTCTGGAAACACCATATATTTT
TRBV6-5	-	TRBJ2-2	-	CASSYAQLNTGELFF	TGTGCCAGCAGTTACGCACAGCTGAACACCGGGGAGCTGTTTTTT
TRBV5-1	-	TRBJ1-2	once	CASSLSATPSNYGYTF	TGCGCCAGCAGCTTGAGTGCGACTCCAAGCAACTATGGCTACACCTTC
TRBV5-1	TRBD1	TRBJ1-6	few	CASSASDRGRSPLHF	TGCGCCAGCAGCGCTTCGGACAGGGGGCGATCACCCCTCCACTTT
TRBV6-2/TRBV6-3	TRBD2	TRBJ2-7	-	CASTHPASGIYEQYF	TGTGCCAGCACCCACCCGGCTAGCGGGATCTACGAGCAGTACTTC
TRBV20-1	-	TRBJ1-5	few	CSATTKWSQSNQPQHF	TGCAGTGCTACGACGAAGTGGAGCCAGAGCAATCAGCCCCAGCATTTT
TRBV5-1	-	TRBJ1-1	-	CASSLGAGATPGAFF	TGCGCCAGCAGCTTGGGAGCAGGGGCTACTCCCGGAGCTTTCTTT
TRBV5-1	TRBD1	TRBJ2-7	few	CASSSSLGTERYF	TGCGCCAGCAGCTCGTCACTTGGGACAGAGAGGTACTTC
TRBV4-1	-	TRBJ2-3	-	CASSPRVADTQYF	TGCGCCAGCAGCCCCCGAGTAGCGGATACGCAGTATTTT
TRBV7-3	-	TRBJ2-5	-	CASSQQGWETQYF	TGTGCCAGCAGCCAACAGGGTTGGGAGACCCAGTACTTC
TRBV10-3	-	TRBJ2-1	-	CAISEGGVPYNEQFF	TGTGCCATCAGTGAAGGGGGAGTGCCCTACAATGAGCAGTTCTTC